This T cell receptor (beta chain) appears in the sequencing data of a study of blood T cell repertoires in COVID-19. The germline V and J ends were trimmed by 2 bases and 2 bases, with 15 bases remaining between them. The CDR3 is 16 amino acids. From germline, CDR1 is SGDLS and CDR2 YYNGEE. Clones were read by immunoSEQ multiplex PCR, and TCRdb kept only the in-frame ones, dropping some. The sample holds 75,000 to 100,000 clones, over 70% seen once. The source material was peripheral blood. The sequence was collected from a man in his sixties with acute or convalescent COVID-19. The chain couples TRBV9 to TRBJ2-3; D is undetermined. The DNA for the CDR3 is TGTGCCAGCAGCGTCGGTCACCGGAGTAACACAGATACGCAGTATTTT. Amino acid sequence: CASSVGHRSNTDTQYF.